The TCR beta chain under discussion was sequenced for a study of blood T cell repertoires in COVID-19. Whole-study context: In each case, the material was cDNA or gDNA derived from T cells, B-cell-depleted T cells, or PBMCs.

V gave up 4 bases and J gave up 6 bases; unmatched junction bases: 7. This CDR3 region has 15 residues. Germline CDR1 and CDR2: MNHNY and SVGAGI (reference sequence). Source study methods: Scientists estimated how many nucleated cells there were by amplifying reference gene primers. The data were produced by immunoSEQ multiplex PCR, yet TCRdb's version contains in-frame clones alone and is incomplete. V and J calls and clone size are copied from that table; D and trimming were computed from the DNA. The data hold some 190,000 clones, with approximately 80% observed a single time. Sequenced sample: peripheral blood. This TCR was recovered from a woman aged 45-59 years with acute or convalescent COVID-19. The rearrangement links TRBV6-6 to TRBJ2-7; TRBD2 matches at 12 bases. This CDR3 is CASSSGLAGRGEQYF. CDR3 DNA: TGTGCCAGCAGTTCTGGACTAGCGGGAAGAGGCGAGCAGTACTTC.